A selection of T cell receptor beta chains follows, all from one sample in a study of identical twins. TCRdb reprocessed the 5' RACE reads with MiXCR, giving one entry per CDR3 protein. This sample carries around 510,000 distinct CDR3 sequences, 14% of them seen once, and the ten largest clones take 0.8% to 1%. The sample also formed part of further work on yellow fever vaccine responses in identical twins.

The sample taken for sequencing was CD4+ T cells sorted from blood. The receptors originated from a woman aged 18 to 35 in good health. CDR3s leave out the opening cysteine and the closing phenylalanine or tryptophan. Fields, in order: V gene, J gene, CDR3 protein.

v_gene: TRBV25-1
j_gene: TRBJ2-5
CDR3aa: ASSEYPGGGDQY

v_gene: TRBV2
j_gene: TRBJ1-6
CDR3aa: ASAGTGPSSYNSPLH

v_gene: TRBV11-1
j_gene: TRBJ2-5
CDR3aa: ASSLAVVITAQSQETQY

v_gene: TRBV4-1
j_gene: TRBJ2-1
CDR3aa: ASSQGRGALSYNEQF

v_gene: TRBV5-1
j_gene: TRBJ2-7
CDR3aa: ASPPEAVRRDEQY

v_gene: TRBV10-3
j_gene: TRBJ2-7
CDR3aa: AISDGAVYEQY

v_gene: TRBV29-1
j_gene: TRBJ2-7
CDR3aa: SVSPPSGGSHEQY

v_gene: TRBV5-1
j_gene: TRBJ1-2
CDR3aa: ASSPELVLSYGYT

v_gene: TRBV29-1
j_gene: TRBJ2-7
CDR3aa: SVERSSGRGYEQY

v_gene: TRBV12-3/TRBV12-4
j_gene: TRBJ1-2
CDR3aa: ASSLDRGRYGYT